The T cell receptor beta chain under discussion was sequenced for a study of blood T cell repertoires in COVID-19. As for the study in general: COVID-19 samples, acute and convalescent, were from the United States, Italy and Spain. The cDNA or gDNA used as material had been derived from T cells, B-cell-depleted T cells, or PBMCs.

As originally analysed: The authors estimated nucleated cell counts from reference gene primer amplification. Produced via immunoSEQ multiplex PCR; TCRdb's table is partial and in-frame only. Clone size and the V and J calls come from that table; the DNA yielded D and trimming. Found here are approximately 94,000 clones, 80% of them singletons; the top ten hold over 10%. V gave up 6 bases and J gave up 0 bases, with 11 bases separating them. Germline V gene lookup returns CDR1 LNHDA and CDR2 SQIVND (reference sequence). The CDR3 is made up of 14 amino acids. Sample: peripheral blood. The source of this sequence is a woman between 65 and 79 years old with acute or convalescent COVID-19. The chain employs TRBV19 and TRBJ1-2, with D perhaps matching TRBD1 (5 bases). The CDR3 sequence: CASSPDSTNYGYTF. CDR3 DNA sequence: TGTGCCAGTAGCCCTGACAGTACTAACTATGGCTACACCTTC.